These T cell receptor beta chains were read from a single sample in a study of neurological immune-mediated disorders. TCRdb fed the 5' RACE reads into MiXCR, producing one record per CDR3 protein. The sample has about 59,000 distinct CDR3 sequences, around 3.5% seen once. Sequencing input: PBMCs. The receptors here all came from a woman aged 25 to 39 with multiple sclerosis. Each CDR3 is given with its conserved first and last residue. Fields, in order: clone size, V gene, J gene, D gene, CDR3 DNA, CDR3 protein. A D gene is named only where the DNA matches it firmly. Size values are once, few and many counts, or a class for expanded clones, and some rows have none.

>many|TRBV20-1|TRBJ2-1|TRBD2
TGCAGTGCTACAGCATTAGCGGGATTGGTAAATGAGCAGTTCTTC
CSATALAGLVNEQFF
>many|TRBV20-1|TRBJ2-2|TRBD2
TGCAGTGCTAGCCTCCAGCGGGGGGGCCTGACCGGGGAGCTGTTTTTT
CSASLQRGGLTGELFF
>many|TRBV20-1|TRBJ2-2|NA
TGCAGTGCTAGAGCGGGACGGAACACCGGGGAGCTGTTTTTT
CSARAGRNTGELFF
>few|TRBV14|TRBJ2-7|TRBD2
TGTGCCAGCAGCCTCCAGCGGGGGGCCTACGAGCAGTACTTC
CASSLQRGAYEQYF
>few|TRBV7-2|TRBJ2-1|TRBD1
TGTGCCAGCAGCTTCTGGACAGGGCGAGACAATGAGCAGTTCTTC
CASSFWTGRDNEQFF
>many|TRBV5-5|TRBJ1-2|NA
TGTGCCAGCAGCTTGAATATAGTAGTGTATGGCTACACCTTC
CASSLNIVVYGYTF
>many|TRBV5-1|TRBJ2-5|NA
TGCGCCAGCAGCTTGGCCGGAGAGACCCAGTACTTC
CASSLAGETQYF
>many|TRBV7-8|TRBJ1-5|NA
TGTGCCAGCAGCTTAGCGCTGGGTCCTGCTCAGCCCCAGCATTTT
CASSLALGPAQPQHF
>many|TRBV12-3/TRBV12-4|TRBJ2-1|TRBD2
TGTGCCAGCAGATTAGCGGGGGAATACAATGAGCAGTTCTTC
CASRLAGEYNEQFF
>NA|TRBV20-1|TRBJ1-5|NA
TGCAGTGCCACAAATTTGGGACCCAATCAGCCCCAGAATTTT
CSATNLGPNQPQNF
>many|TRBV20-1|TRBJ2-7|TRBD1
TGCAGTGCCTCCCGGGACAGCCTTACGGGGGAGCAGTACTTC
CSASRDSLTGEQYF
>many|TRBV27|TRBJ2-5|NA
TGTGCCAGCAGTTTACTGGGGGGGGCAGAGACCCAGTACTTC
CASSLLGGAETQYF
>many|TRBV20-1|TRBJ2-3|TRBD2
TGCAGTGCTAGTGTCGCGGGGGGTTCCACAGATACGCAGTATTTT
CSASVAGGSTDTQYF
>few|TRBV18|TRBJ2-5|NA
TGTGCCAGCTCACCTAGACAGGAGCAAGAGACCCAGTACTTC
CASSPRQEQETQYF
>few|TRBV4-1|TRBJ2-7|TRBD2
TGCGCCAGCTCCCAGGGGACTAGCGGCCAAACGGGCTACGAGCAGTACTTC
CASSQGTSGQTGYEQYF
>NA|TRBV5-1|TRBJ2-3|NA
TGCGCCAGCAGCACGGGACTCCCCACAGATACGCAGTATTTT
CASSTGLPTDTQYF
>many|TRBV7-2|TRBJ2-1|NA
TGTGCCAGCAGCTTAGCCTTGGACTACAACAATGAGCAGTTCTTC
CASSLALDYNNEQFF
>many|TRBV7-9|TRBJ2-1|TRBD2
TGTGCCAGCCTAGCGGGAGCTGATGAGCAGTTCTTC
CASLAGADEQFF
>many|TRBV7-2|TRBJ1-2|NA
TGTGCCAGCAGCCCGAGGGGGGTTAATTATGGCTACACCTTC
CASSPRGVNYGYTF
>many|TRBV4-3|TRBJ1-4|TRBD1
TGCGCCAGCAGCATCCGCGCGGGACAGTCTAATGAAAAACTGTTTTTT
CASSIRAGQSNEKLFF
>few|TRBV12-5|TRBJ2-3|NA
TGTGCTAGTGCCATGTCTACAGATACGCAGTATTTT
CASAMSTDTQYF
>many|TRBV2|TRBJ1-5|NA
TGTGCCAGCTATTTGTCAGGGGCCTTGGCGGGTCAGCCCCAGCATTTT
CASYLSGALAGQPQHF
>many|TRBV6-1|TRBJ2-3|NA
TGTGCCAGCACTAAAAGTCATCGGGTTATATTTATTTTT
CASTKSHRVIFIF
>many|TRBV7-9|TRBJ1-2|NA
TGTGCCAGCAGCCTCGTCCAGTCCCCGGGGGGTGGCTACACCTTC
CASSLVQSPGGGYTF
>many|TRBV15|TRBJ1-2|NA
TGTGCCACCAGCAGAGATTATAGGGCAGGGGATTATGGCTACACCTTC
CATSRDYRAGDYGYTF
>few|TRBV11-3|TRBJ2-1|TRBD2
TGTGCCAGCAGCTGGGGACTACGTAGTGAGCAGTTCTTC
CASSWGLRSEQFF
>many|TRBV2|TRBJ1-1|TRBD1
TGTGCCAGCAGCGCCCCCCCGGGACAGTTGAACACTGAAGCTTTCTTT
CASSAPPGQLNTEAFF
>many|TRBV7-6|TRBJ2-5|NA
TGTGCCAGCAGCTTGGGTTGGGGCCAAGAGACCCAGTACTTC
CASSLGWGQETQYF
>many|TRBV3-1|TRBJ1-5|NA
TGTGCCAGCAGCCAAGGGGGGAGGACTGATCAGCCCCAGCATTTT
CASSQGGRTDQPQHF
>many|TRBV20-1|TRBJ2-7|TRBD2
TGCAGTGCTAGAGGACGCGGGAGTGGGAACGAGCAGTACTTC
CSARGRGSGNEQYF
>few|TRBV4-1|TRBJ1-5|TRBD1
TGCGCCAGCAGCGTCCGGGACAGCCTAAATCAGCCCCAGAATTTT
CASSVRDSLNQPQNF
>NA|TRBV12-3/TRBV12-4|TRBJ1-6|TRBD1
TGTGCCAGCAGTTTAGGACAGGGGTTTGACTCACCCCTCAACTTT
CASSLGQGFDSPLNF
>many|TRBV5-6|TRBJ1-1|TRBD1
TGTGCCAGCAGCTTGGACAGGGGGGTAGGGAACACTGAAGCTTTCTTT
CASSLDRGVGNTEAFF
>many|TRBV6-4|TRBJ2-1|NA
TGTGCCAGCAGTAAGGACGGAGACTCAAATGAGCAGTTCTTC
CASSKDGDSNEQFF
>many|TRBV20-1|TRBJ2-5|TRBD1
TGCAGTGCGACCGGGGACAGAGAGACCCAGTACTTC
CSATGDRETQYF
>many|TRBV7-2|TRBJ2-5|NA
TGTGCCAGCAGCCTGGGGCAGGCCGAAGAGACCCAGTACTTC
CASSLGQAEETQYF
>many|TRBV5-1|TRBJ2-1|NA
TGCGCCAGCAGCCCCGACCCGAGGAGTGGGGGGAATGAGCAGTTCTTC
CASSPDPRSGGNEQFF
>many|TRBV4-3|TRBJ2-7|NA
TGCGCCAGCAGTCTTCAGGATCAAAGCTCCTACGAGCAGTACTTC
CASSLQDQSSYEQYF
>many|TRBV6-5|TRBJ2-5|TRBD2
TGTGCCAGCAGTCGTAGCGGGAGCGGTGCGACCCAGTACTTC
CASSRSGSGATQYF
>many|TRBV20-1|TRBJ1-2|NA
TGCAGTGCTTATTCACGGAACTATGGCTACACCTTC
CSAYSRNYGYTF
>many|TRBV5-1|TRBJ1-5|NA
TGCGCCAGCAGCTTGGGGTCCCAGCGTAATCAGCCCCAGCATTTT
CASSLGSQRNQPQHF
>many|TRBV20-1|TRBJ2-1|NA
TGCAGTGCGGAAAGCTCCTACAATGAGCAGTTCTTC
CSAESSYNEQFF
>many|TRBV6-6|TRBJ1-3|NA
TGTGCCAGCACCGAAAAAGGAAACACCATATATTTT
CASTEKGNTIYF
>many|TRBV5-1|TRBJ2-4|NA
TGCGCCAGCAGCCGCGGCCCCGGGCAAGCCAAAAACATTCAGTACTTC
CASSRGPGQAKNIQYF
>many|TRBV7-7|TRBJ2-3|NA
TGTGCCAGCAGCTTAGGGGCGGGGAACACAGATACGCAGTATTTT
CASSLGAGNTDTQYF
>many|TRBV12-3/TRBV12-4|TRBJ2-2|TRBD2
TGTGCCAGCAGTTTCGGGGGGGCAGGGACCGGGGAGCTGTTTTTT
CASSFGGAGTGELFF
>many|TRBV6-5|TRBJ2-2|NA
TGTGCCAGCAGTATAAGACAGGAAAACACCGGGGAGCTGTTTTTT
CASSIRQENTGELFF
>many|TRBV3-1|TRBJ2-7|NA
TGTGCCAGCAGCCAAGATCGCACCCCAAGCTCCTACGAGCAGTACTTC
CASSQDRTPSSYEQYF